This entry lists 6 T cell receptor beta chains sequenced from one sample in a study of blood T cell repertoires in COVID-19. Produced via immunoSEQ multiplex PCR; TCRdb's table is partial and in-frame only. This sample yields 240,000 or so clones, of which around 86% are seen a single time; over 9% belongs to the top ten. The sequencing input was peripheral blood. Receptors originate from an older man with acute or convalescent COVID-19.

The chain uses TRBV21-1 and TRBJ2-7; the table's D call of TRBD1 was not tested on the DNA. TRBV21-1 is listed as a pseudogene. The length of the CDR3 is 15 residues. The CDR3 sequence is CASSRPLRHLYEQYF. DNA for the CDR3: TGTGCCAGCAGCAGACCCCTCAGGCACCTCTACGAGCAGTACTTC.

The chain couples TRBV7-2 to TRBJ1-6; TRBD1 matches at 7 bases. V was clipped by 2 bases and J by 10 bases; unmatched bases: 8. Per germline, CDR1 SGHTA and CDR2 FQGNSA. The CDR3 length is 15 residues. In DNA, the CDR3 is TGTGCCAGCAGCTTACAGGGAGCACAGGGGTCACCCCTCCACTTT. This translates into CASSLQGAQGSPLHF.

In its sample, this clone was seen once. The rearrangement uses TRBV5-1 and TRBJ2-1; D uncertain. Germline CDR1 and CDR2: SGHRS and YFSETQ. This CDR3 is 13 amino acids long. The V end lost 7 bases, the J end lost 7 bases, and 15 bases lay between the germline ends. CDR3 residues: CASFVPSSNEQFF. CDR3 nucleotides: TGCGCCAGCTTCGTCCCCAGTTCAAATGAGCAGTTCTTC.

V gene TRBV11-2 combines with J gene TRBJ2-5; no clear D gene. The germline V gene has CDR1 SGHAT and CDR2 FQNNGV. Trimming removed 3 bases from V and 1 base from J, with 6 bases in between. The CDR3 runs 13 residues. The CDR3 protein is CASSFYGQETQYF. Written as DNA, the CDR3 is TGTGCCAGCAGCTTCTACGGCCAAGAGACCCAGTACTTC.

V and J are TRBV19 and TRBJ1-5, with D unclear. V gave up 5 bases and J gave up 1 base, with 18 bases separating them. CDR1 is LNHDA and CDR2 is SQIVND in the germline V gene (reference sequence). The CDR3 contains 17 residues. The CDR3 region has the DNA TGTGCCAGTAGTCCGCGACGGGGAGGGTCGAGCAATCAGCCCCAGCATTTT. Protein: CASSPRRGGSSNQPQHF.

This chain's CDR3 is CASRGTQGSNQPQHF. CDR3 DNA: TGTGCCAGTAGGGGAACCCAGGGGAGCAATCAGCCCCAGCATTTT. V and J are TRBV19 and TRBJ1-5; TRBD1 might be the D (6 bases). The V and J ends lost 6 bases and 1 base respectively, with 13 bases between them. Germline V gives CDR1 LNHDA, CDR2 SQIVND (reference sequence). The CDR3 contains 15 residues.